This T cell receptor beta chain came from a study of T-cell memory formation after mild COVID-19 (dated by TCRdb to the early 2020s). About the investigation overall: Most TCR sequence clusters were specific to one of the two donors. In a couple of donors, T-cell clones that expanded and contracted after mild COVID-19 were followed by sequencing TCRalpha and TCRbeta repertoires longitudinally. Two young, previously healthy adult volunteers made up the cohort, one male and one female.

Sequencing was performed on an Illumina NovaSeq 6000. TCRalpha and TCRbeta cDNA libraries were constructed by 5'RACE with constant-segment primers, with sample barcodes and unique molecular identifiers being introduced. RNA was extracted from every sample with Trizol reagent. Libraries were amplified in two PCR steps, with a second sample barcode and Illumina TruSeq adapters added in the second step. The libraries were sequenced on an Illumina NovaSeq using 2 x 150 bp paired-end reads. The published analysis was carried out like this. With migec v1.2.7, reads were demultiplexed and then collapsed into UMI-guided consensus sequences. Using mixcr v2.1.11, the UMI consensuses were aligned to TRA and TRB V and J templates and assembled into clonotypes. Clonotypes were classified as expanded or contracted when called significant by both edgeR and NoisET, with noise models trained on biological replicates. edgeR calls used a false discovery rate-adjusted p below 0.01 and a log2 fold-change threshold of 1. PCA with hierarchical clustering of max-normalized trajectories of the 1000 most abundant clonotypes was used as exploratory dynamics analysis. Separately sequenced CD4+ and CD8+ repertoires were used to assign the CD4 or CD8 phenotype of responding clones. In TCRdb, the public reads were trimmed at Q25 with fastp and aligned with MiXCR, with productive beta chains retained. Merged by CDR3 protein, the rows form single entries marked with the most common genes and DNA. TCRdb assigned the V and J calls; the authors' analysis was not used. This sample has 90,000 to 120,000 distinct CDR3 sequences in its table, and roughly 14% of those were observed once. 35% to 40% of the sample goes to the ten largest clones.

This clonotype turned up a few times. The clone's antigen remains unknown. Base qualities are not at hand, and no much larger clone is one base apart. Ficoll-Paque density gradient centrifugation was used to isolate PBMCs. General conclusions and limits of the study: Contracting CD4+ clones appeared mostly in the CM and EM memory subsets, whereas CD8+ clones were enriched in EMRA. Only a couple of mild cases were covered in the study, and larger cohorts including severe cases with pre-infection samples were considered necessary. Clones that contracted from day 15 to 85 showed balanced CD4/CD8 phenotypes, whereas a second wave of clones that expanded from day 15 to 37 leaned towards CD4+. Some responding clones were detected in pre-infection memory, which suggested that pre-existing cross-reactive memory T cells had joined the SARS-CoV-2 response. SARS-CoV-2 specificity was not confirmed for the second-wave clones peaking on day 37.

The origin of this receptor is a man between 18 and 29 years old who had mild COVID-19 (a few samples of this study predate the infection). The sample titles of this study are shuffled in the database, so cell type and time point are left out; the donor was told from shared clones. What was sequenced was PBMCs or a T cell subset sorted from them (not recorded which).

The CDR3 region: CATSNQNGYTF. The sequence in DNA is TGTGCCACCAGCAACCAGAATGGCTACACCTTC. This chain is built from TRBV15 and TRBJ1-2, with the D gene not clear enough to name. CDR1 and CDR2 are read off the germline V gene (reference sequence) as LNHNV and YYDKDF. The CDR3, cysteine through phenylalanine, is 11 amino acids long. Kept here is only the CDR3 DNA, which spans 33 bases and is read in frame from base 1. Cut back by 4 bases and 6 bases, the V and J ends lie 6 bases apart.